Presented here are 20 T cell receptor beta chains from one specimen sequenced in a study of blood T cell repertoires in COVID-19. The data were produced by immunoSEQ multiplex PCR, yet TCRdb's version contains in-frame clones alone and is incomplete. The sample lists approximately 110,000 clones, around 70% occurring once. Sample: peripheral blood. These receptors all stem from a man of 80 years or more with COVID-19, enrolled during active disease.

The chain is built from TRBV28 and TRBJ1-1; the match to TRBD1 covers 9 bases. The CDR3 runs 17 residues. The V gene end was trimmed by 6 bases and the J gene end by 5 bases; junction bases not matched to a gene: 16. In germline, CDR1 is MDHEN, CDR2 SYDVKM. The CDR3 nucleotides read TGTGCCAGCAGCAGACCTATAACAGGGGGCAAGGGGACTGAAGCTTTCTTT. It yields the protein CASSRPITGGKGTEAFF. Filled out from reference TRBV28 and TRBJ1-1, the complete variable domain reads DVKVTQSSRYLVKRTGEKVFLECVQDMDHENMFWYRQDPGLGLRLIYFSYDVKMKEKGDIPEGYSVSREKKERFSLILESASTNQTSMYLCASSRPITGGKGTEAFFGQGTRLTVV.

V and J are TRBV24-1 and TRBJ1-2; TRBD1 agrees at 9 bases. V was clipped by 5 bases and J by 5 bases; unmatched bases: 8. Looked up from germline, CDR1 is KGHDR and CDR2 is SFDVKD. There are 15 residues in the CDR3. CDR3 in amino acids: CATSVPGQGGYGYTF. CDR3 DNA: TGTGCCACCAGTGTCCCGGGACAGGGAGGGTATGGCTACACCTTC.

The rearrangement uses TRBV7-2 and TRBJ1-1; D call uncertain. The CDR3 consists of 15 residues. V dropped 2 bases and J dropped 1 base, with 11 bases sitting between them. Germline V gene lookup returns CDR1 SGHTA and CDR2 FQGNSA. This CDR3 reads CASSLNSVANTEAFF. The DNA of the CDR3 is TGTGCCAGCAGCTTAAATAGCGTGGCGAACACTGAAGCTTTCTTT.

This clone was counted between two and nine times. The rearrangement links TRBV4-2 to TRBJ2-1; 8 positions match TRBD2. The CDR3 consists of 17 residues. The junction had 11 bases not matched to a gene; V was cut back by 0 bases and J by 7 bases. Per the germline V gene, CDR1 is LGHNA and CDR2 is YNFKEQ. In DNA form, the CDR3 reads TGTGCCAGCAGCCAAGATATTGGGACTAGTGCCCCGAATGAGCAGTTCTTC. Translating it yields CASSQDIGTSAPNEQFF.

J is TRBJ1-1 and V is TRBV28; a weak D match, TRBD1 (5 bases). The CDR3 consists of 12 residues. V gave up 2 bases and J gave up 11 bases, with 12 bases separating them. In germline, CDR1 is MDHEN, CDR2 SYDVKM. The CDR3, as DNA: TGTGCCAGCAGTTTACTGCAGGGCCCGGCTTTCTTT. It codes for CASSLLQGPAFF.

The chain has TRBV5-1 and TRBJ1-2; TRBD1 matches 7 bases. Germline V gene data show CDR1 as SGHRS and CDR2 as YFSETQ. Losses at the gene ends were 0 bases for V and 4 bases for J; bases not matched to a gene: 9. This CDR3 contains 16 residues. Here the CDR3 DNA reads TGCGCCAGCAGCTTGGGATTATCAGGGGGAGGCTATGGCTACACCTTC. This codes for CASSLGLSGGGYGYTF.

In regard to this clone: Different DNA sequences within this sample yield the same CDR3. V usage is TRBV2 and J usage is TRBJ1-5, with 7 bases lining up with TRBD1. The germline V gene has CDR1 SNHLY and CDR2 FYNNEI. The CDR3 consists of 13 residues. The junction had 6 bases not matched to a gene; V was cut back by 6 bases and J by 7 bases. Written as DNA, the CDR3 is TGTGCCAGCAGCGAACAGGGGTGGCAGCCCCAGCATTTT. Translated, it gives CASSEQGWQPQHF.

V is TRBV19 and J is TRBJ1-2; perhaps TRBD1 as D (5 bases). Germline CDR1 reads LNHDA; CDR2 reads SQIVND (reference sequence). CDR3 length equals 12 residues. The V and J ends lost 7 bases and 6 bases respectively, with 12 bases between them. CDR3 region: CASTAGLNGYTF. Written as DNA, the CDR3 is TGTGCCAGTACCGCAGGGTTGAATGGCTACACCTTC.

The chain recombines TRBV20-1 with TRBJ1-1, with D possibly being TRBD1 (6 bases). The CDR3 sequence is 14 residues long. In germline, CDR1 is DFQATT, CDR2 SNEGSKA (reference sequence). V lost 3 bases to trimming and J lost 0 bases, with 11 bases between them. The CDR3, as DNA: TGCAGTGCTAGTACACAGGGTATGAACACTGAAGCTTTCTTT. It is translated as CSASTQGMNTEAFF.

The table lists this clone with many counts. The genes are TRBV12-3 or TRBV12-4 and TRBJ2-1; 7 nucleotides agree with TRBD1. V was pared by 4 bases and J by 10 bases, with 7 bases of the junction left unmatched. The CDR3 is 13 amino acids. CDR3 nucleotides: TGTGCCAGCAGTTACGACAGGGATCACGAGCAGTTCTTC. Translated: CASSYDRDHEQFF.

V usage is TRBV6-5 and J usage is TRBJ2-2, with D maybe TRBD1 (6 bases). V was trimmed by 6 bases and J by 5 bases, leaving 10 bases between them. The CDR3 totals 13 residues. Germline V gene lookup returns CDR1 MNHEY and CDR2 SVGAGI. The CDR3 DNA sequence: TGTGCCAGCAGGAAGGGGGTTACCGGGGAGCTGTTTTTT. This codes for CASRKGVTGELFF.

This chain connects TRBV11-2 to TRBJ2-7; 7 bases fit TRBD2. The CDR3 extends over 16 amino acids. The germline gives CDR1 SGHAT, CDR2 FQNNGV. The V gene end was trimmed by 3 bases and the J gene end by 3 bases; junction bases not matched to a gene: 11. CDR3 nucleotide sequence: TGTGCCAGCAGCTTGCCCTTCTCGTCTAGCGGCTACGAGCAGTACTTC. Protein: CASSLPFSSSGYEQYF.

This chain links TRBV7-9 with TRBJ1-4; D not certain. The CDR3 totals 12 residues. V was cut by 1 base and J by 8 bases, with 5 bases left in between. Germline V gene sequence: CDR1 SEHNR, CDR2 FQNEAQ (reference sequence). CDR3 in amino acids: CASSLGREKLFF. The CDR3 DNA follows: TGTGCCAGCAGCTTAGGCCGGGAAAAACTGTTTTTT.

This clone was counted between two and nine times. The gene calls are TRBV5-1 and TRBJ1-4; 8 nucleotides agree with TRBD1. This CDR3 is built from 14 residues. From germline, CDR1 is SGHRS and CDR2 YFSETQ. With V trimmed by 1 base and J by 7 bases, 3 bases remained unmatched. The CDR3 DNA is TGCGCCAGCAGCTTGTTAGGACAGGGTGAAAAACTGTTTTTT. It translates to CASSLLGQGEKLFF.

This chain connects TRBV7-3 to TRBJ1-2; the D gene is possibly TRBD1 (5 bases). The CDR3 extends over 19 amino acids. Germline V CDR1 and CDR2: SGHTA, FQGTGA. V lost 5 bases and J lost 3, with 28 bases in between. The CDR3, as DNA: TGTGCCAGCAGCCTAAACTTGAGGATCAGGGATCTCTTACACTATGGCTACACCTTC. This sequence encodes CASSLNLRIRDLLHYGYTF.

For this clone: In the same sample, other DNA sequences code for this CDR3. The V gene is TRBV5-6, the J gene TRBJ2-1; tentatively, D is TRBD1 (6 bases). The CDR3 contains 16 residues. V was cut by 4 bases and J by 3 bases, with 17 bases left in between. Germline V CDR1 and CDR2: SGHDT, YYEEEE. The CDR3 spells CASSLTGANLYNEQFF. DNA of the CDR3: TGTGCCAGCAGCCTGACAGGCGCCAACCTCTACAATGAGCAGTTCTTC.

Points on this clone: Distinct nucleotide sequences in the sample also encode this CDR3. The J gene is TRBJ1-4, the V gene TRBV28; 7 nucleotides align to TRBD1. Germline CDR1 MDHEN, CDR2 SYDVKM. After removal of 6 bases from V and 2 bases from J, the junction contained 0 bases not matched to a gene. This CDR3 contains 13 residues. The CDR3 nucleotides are TGTGCCAGCAGGACAGGGACTAATGAAAAACTGTTTTTT. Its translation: CASRTGTNEKLFF.

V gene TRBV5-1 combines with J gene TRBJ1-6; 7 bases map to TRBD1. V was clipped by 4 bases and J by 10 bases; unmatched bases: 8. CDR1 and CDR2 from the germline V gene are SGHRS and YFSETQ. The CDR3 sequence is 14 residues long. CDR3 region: CASSPTGVGSPLHF. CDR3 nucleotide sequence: TGCGCCAGCAGCCCCACAGGGGTAGGGTCACCCCTCCACTTT.

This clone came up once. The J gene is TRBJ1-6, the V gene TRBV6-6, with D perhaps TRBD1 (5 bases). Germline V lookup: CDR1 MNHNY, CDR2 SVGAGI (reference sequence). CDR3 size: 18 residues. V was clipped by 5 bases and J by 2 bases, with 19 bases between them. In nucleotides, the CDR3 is TGTGCCAGCAGTCCACGGGGGGGATCCCCCACCTATAATTCACCCCTCCACTTT. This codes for CASSPRGGSPTYNSPLHF.

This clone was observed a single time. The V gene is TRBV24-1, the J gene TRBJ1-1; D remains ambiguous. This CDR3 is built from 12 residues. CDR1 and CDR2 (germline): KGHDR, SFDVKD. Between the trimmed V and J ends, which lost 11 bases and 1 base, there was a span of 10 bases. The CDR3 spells CAIAGKNTEAFF. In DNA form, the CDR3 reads TGTGCCATTGCCGGTAAGAACACTGAAGCTTTCTTT.